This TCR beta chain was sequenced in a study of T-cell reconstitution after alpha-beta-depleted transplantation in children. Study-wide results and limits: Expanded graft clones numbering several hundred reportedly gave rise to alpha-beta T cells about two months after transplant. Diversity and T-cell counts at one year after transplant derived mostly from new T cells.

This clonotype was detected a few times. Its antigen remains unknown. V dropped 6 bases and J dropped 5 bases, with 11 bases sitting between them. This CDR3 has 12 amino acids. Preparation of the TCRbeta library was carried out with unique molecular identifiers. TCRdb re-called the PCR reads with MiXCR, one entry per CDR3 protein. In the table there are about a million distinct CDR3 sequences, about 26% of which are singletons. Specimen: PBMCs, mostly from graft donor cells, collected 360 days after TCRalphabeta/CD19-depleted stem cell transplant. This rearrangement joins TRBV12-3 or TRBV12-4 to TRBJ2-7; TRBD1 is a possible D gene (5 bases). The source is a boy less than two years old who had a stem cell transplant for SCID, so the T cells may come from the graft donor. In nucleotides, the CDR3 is TGTGCCAGCAGCTTGATAGGGGACGAGCAGTACTTC. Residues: CASSLIGDEQYF.